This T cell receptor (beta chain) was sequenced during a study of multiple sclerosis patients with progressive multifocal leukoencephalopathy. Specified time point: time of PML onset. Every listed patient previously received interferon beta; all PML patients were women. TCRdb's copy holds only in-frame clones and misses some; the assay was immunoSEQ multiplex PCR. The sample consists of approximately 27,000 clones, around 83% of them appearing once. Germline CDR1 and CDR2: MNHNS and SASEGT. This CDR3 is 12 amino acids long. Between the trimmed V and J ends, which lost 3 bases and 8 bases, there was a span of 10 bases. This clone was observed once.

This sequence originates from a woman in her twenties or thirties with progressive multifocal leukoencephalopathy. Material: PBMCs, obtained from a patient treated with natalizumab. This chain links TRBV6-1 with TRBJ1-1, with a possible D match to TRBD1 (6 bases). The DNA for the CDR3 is TGTGCCAGCAGTGATAGAGACAGGGAAGCTTTCTTT. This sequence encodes CASSDRDREAFF.